This TCR beta chain was found in a study of T cell changes during pregnancy in multiple sclerosis. The table came from immunoSEQ multiplex PCR; TCRdb's copy has only in-frame clones and leaves some out. The table shows about 68,000 clones, with less than 95% occurring only once. CDR1 and CDR2 (germline): SGDLS, YYNGEE. With 0 bases removed from V and 8 bases from J, the gap between germline ends came to 6 bases. This CDR3 region has 12 residues. The clonotype comes from a female donor with multiple sclerosis, enrolled in a pregnancy study. V is TRBV9 and J is TRBJ2-1; D not certain. The sequencing here drew on peripheral blood, taken in the third trimester of pregnancy. This chain's CDR3 is CASSVGADEQFF. The CDR3 bases are TGTGCCAGCAGCGTAGGGGCAGATGAGCAGTTCTTC.